This TCR beta chain was sequenced for a study of tumor-infiltrating lymphocytes in primary liver carcinoma (dated by TCRdb to the late 2010s). With respect to the entire study: Of the five patients, three men and two women aged 30 to 69 years, four had hepatocellular carcinoma and one had combined HCC and intrahepatic cholangiocarcinoma. The tumors of the five patients were staged as T1-T3 N0M0, with maximum diameters ranging from roughly 4 to 10 cm. Each sample produced roughly 3.5 to 7.13 million productive TCRbeta reads, and read depth showed no significant difference between tissue types. TCRbeta repertoire sequencing, expression microarrays and whole-exome sequencing were combined in the study across five regions of each liver tumor, with adjacent normal tissue and blood also included. A total of some 35 specimens from 5 patients went through TCRbeta repertoire sequencing, namely 25 tumor regions, 5 adjacent noncancerous liver tissues and 5 peripheral blood samples. Repertoires from technical replicates were highly reproducible, with mean shared-clone rates roughly 0.86 and correlation coefficients above 0.95.

Turning to this clonotype: The target of this receptor is not known. This clone may be a read error of a much larger clone one base away.

TCRbeta-specific cDNA was reverse-transcribed from 500 to 550 ng total RNA using a constant-region primer and ProtoScript II reverse transcriptase. TCRbeta libraries were built with three nested multiplex PCR rounds, a slightly modified ARM-PCR procedure. Each of the first two PCR rounds ran for nine to eleven cycles and used multiplex TRBV1-TRBV30 forward primers together with a Cbeta reverse primer. Sample barcodes and Illumina adapters were attached in a final 25-cycle PCR using Deep VentR polymerase. Before sequencing, amplicons between 200 and 500 bp were purified from gel using a QIAquick gel extraction kit. The TCRbeta amplicons were sequenced with 250-bp paired-end reads on an Illumina HiSeq 2500. Per the source publication's procedure: Quality trimming of reads was performed with Trimmomatic v0.33, and paired reads were merged with FLASH v1.2.11 so that full CDR3 sequences could be recovered. V, D and J germline segments were assigned to the rearranged TCRbeta sequences using MiGEC v1.2.1b. VDJtools v1.0.0 computed clonotype statistics and Shannon-Wiener diversity indices. Except for diversity analysis, only the 250 most abundant clonotypes of each sample were used in subsequent analyses to reduce sampling bias. The public reads were quality trimmed at Q25 with fastp and then assembled into clones with MiXCR by TCRdb, keeping productive beta chains. Under each unique CDR3 protein, matching rows form one entry showing the most common genes and DNA. None of the V and J calls come from the authors' own analysis; TCRdb made them. This sample lists around 88,000 distinct CDR3 sequences; roughly 70% were detected once. The top ten constitute 27% of the sample.

Results and caveats for the whole study, not just this receptor: With just four to six patients in the study, the authors point out that the findings should be validated in a larger study. The top 250 clones made up a significantly larger repertoire fraction in tumors than in blood (p = 0.039). Comparison of CD4+ and CD8+ T cell repertoires was precluded by the use of bulk unsorted samples. Repertoire overlap was higher between tumor regions (mean around 36%) than tumor-adjacent (around 17%) or tumor-blood (14%) pairs, consistent with antigen-driven expansion. Only the TCR beta chain was sequenced, so true repertoire diversity is likely underestimated because unpaired alpha chains were not captured.

Total RNA and DNA were co-extracted from about 19-30 mg of bulk tissue with the AllPrep DNA/RNA mini kit, without cell sorting. Four or five patients with histopathologically diagnosed primary liver carcinoma underwent surgical resection in China between late 2015 and March 2016. At the time of sampling, the patients had chronic HBV infection and had not received any treatment. Fresh tumor and adjacent tissue pieces were bisected, with one half stored in RNAlater at -80 degrees C and the other half sent for histology. Unmatched junction bases come to 1, with V trimmed by 4 bases and J by 2 bases. The CDR3 has 12 amino acids, counting the end cysteine and phenylalanine. The only DNA kept is the CDR3, 36 bases in frame from the first base. From the germline V gene (reference sequence), CDR1 is GTSNPN and CDR2 is SVGIG.

This chain is built from TRBV30 and TRBJ2-5, with 7 bases in between that match TRBD1. Sequencing was done on a sample of tumor-adjacent normal liver tissue. This clonotype originated in a man aged 35 to 55 with primary liver carcinoma and hepatitis B virus infection. The CDR3 loop reads CAWMGQQETQYF. The DNA sequence reads TGTGCCTGGATGGGACAGCAAGAGACCCAGTACTTC.